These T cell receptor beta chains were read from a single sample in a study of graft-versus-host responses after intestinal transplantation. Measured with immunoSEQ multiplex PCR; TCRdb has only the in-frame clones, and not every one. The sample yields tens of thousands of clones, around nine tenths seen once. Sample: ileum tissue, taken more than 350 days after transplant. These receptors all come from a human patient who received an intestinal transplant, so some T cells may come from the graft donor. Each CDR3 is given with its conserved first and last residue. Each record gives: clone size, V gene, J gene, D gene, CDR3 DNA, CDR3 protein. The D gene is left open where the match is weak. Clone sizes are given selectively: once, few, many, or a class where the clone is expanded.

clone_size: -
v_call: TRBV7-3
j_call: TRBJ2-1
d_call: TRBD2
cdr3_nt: TGTGCCAGCAGCTTACTAGCGGGGTACAATGAGCAGTTCTTC
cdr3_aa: CASSLLAGYNEQFF

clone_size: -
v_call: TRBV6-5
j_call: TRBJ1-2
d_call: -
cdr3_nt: TGTGCCAGCTCGCCGGGGGCCTCCATCGGCTACACCTTC
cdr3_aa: CASSPGASIGYTF

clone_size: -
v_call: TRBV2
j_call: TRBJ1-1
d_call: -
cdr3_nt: TGTGCCAGCAGCGCGAGGGGCTGGGACACTGAAGCTTTCTTT
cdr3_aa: CASSARGWDTEAFF

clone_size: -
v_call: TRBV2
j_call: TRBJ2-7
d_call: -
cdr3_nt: TGTGCCAGCAGTGAGGGGTGGAGGGAGCAGTACTTC
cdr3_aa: CASSEGWREQYF

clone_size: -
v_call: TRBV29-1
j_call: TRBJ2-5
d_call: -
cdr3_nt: TGCAGCGTTGCCTCCCTGGGGGAGACCCAGTACTTC
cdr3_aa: CSVASLGETQYF

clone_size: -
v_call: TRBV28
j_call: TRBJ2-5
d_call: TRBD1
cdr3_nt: TGTGCCAGCAGTTTGAGACAGGGGAGGGAGACCCAGTACTTC
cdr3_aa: CASSLRQGRETQYF

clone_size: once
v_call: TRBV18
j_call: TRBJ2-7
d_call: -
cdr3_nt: TGTGCCAGCTCACGGACGGAGACCTACGAGCAGTACTTC
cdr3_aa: CASSRTETYEQYF

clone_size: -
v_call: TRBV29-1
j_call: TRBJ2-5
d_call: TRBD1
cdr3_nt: TGCAGCGTTGCCGGACAGGGGTTGAAAGAGACCCAGTACTTC
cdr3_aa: CSVAGQGLKETQYF

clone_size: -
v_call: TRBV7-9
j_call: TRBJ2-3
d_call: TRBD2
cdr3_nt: TGTGCCAGCAGCTTAATAGCGGGGGCCACAGATACGCAGTATTTT
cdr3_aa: CASSLIAGATDTQYF

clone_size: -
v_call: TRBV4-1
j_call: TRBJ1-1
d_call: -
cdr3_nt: TGCGCCAGCAGCCAAGGAATGGGGAGTACTGAAGCTTTCTTT
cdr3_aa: CASSQGMGSTEAFF

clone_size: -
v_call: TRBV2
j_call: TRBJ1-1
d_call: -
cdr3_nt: TGTGCCAGCAGTGAGTCGGAATACAGGACCGGGATATGGGCGTTGAACACTGAAGCTTTCTTT
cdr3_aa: CASSESEYRTGIWALNTEAFF

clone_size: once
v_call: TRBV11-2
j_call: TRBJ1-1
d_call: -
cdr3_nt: TGTGCCAGCACCCCTCTTATGAAGGTTGTGAACACTGAAGCTTTCTTT
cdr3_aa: CASTPLMKVVNTEAFF

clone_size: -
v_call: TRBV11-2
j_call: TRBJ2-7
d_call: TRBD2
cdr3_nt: TGTGCCAGCAGCTTAGTTAGGTGGGAGGGAGGTTACGAGCAGTACTTC
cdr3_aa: CASSLVRWEGGYEQYF

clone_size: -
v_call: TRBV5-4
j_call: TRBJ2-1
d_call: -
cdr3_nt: TGTGCCAGCAGACCTAACTCCTACAATGAGCAGTTCTTC
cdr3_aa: CASRPNSYNEQFF

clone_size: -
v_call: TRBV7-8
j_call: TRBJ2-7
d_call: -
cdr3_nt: TGTGCCAGCAGCTCAATTCCAAGCTCCTACGAGCAGTACTTC
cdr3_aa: CASSSIPSSYEQYF

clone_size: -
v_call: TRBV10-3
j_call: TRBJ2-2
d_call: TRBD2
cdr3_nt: TGTGCCATCAGACTGACTAGCGGGAGTCCCGGGGAGCTGTTTTTT
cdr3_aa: CAIRLTSGSPGELFF

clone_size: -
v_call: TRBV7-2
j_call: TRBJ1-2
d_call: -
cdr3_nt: TGTGCCAGCAGCTTCGGCCAACAGGGCTATGGCTACACCTTC
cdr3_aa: CASSFGQQGYGYTF

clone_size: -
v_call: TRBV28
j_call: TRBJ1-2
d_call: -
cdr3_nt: TGTGCCAGCAGTTCGACCCCCCCGACGGCTAACTATGGCTACACCTTC
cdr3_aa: CASSSTPPTANYGYTF

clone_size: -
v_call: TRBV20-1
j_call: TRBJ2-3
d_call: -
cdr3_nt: TGCAGTGCTCCTCTAGGGGATACGCAGTATTTT
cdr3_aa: CSAPLGDTQYF

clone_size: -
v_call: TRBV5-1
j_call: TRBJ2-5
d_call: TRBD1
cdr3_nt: TGCGCCAGCAGTTCTTTGTTAGGACAGGGTCAAGAGACCCAGTACTTC
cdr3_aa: CASSSLLGQGQETQYF

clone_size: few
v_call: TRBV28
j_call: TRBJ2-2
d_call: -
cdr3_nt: TGTGCCAGCAGTTCCTCAATGGGGGTGGGGGAGCTGTTTTTT
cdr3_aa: CASSSSMGVGELFF

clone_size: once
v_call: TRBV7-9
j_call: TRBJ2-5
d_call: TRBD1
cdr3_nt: TGTGCCAGCAGCTTGGTTCTGCCCCCCGGGACAGGGATTCGGGAGACCCAGTACTTC
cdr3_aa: CASSLVLPPGTGIRETQYF

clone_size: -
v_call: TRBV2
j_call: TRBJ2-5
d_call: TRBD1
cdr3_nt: TGTGCCAGCAGTGGGTGGGACAGGAGACAAGAGACCCAGTACTTC
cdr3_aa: CASSGWDRRQETQYF

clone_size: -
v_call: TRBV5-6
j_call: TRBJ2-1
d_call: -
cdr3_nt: TGTGCCAGCAGCTTGGATGACAGGTGGGCATACAATGAGCAGTTCTTC
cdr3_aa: CASSLDDRWAYNEQFF

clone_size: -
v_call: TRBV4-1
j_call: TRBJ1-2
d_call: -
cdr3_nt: TGCGCCAGCAGCCATAGGGGGGGGCATGGCTACACCTTC
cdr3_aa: CASSHRGGHGYTF

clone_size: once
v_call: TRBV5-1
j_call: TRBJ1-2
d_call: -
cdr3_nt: TGCGCCAGCAGCTTGCCGGCGATTAACTATGGCTACACCTTC
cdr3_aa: CASSLPAINYGYTF

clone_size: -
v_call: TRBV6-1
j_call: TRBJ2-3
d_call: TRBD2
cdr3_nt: TGTGCCAGCAGTGAAGGACTAGCGACAGATACGCAGTATTTT
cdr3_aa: CASSEGLATDTQYF

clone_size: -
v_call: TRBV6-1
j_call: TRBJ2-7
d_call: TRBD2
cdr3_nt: TGTGCCAGCAGCCTGACTAGCGGTAGCTCCTACGAGCAGTACTTC
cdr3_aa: CASSLTSGSSYEQYF